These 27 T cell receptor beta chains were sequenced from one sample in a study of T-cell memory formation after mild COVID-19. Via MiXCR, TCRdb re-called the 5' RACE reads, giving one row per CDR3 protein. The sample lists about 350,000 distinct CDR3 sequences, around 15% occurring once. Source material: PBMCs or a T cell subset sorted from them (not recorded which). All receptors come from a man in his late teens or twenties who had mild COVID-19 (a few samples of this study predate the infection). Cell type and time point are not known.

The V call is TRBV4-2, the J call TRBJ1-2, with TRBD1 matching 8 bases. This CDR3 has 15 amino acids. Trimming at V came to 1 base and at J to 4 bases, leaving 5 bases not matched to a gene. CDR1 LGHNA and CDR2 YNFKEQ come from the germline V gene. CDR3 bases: TGTGCCAGCAGCCAAGTAATGGACAGGGCCTATGGCTACACCTTC. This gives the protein CASSQVMDRAYGYTF.

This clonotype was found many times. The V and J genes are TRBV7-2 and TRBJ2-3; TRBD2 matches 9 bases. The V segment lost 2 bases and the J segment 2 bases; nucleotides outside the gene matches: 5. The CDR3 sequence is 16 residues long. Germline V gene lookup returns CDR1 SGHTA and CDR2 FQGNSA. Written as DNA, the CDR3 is TGTGCCAGCAGCTTAACTCCTAGCGGGGCCACAGATACGCAGTATTTT. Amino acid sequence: CASSLTPSGATDTQYF. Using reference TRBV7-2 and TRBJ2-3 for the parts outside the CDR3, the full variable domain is GAGVSQSPSNKVTEKGKDVELRCDPISGHTALYWYRQSLGQGLEFLIYFQGNSAPDKSGLPSDRFSAERTGGSVSTLTIQRTQQEDSAVYLCASSLTPSGATDTQYFGPGTRLTVL.

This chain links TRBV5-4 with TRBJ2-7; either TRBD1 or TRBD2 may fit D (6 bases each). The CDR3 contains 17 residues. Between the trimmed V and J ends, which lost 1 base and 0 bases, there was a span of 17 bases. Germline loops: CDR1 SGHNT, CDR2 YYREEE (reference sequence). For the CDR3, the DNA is TGTGCCAGCAGCTTGTGGGGGGCGGACGTTAACTCCTACGAGCAGTACTTC. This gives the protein CASSLWGADVNSYEQYF.

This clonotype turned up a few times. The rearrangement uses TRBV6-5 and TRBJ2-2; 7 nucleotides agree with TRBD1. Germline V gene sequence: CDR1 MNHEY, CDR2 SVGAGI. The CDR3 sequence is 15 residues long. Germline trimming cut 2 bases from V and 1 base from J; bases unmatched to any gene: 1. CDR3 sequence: CASSYRQGNTGELFF. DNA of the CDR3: TGTGCCAGCAGTTACCGACAGGGGAACACCGGGGAGCTGTTTTTT.

CDR3 region: CASSFGGAPETQYF. CDR3 DNA sequence: TGTGCCAGCAGCTTTGGGGGGGCCCCAGAGACCCAGTACTTC. J is TRBJ2-5 and V is TRBV7-2, with a tentative D call TRBD2 (7 bases). This CDR3 spans 14 amino acids. The germline CDR1 and CDR2 sequences are SGHTA and FQGNSA. Trimming shortened V by 3 bases and J by 4 bases, and 12 bases separated the two germline ends.

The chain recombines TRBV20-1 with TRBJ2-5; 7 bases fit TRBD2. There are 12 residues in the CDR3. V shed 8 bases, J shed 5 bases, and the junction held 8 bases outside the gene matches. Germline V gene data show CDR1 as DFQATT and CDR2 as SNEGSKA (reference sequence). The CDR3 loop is CSWGGGYETQYF. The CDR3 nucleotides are TGCAGTTGGGGGGGTGGATACGAGACCCAGTACTTC.

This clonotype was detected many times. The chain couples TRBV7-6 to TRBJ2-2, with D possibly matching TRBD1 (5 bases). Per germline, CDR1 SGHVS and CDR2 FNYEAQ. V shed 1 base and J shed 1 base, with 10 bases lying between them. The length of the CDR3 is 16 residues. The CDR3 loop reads CASSLGQGRNTGELFF. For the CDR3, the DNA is TGTGCCAGCAGCTTAGGGCAGGGTAGGAACACCGGGGAGCTGTTTTTT. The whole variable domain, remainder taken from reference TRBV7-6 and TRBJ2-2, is GAGVSQSPRYKVTKRGQDVALRCDPISGHVSLYWYRQALGQGPEFLTYFNYEAQQDKSGLPNDRFSAERPEGSISTLTIQRTEQRDSAMYRCASSLGQGRNTGELFFGEGSRLTVL.

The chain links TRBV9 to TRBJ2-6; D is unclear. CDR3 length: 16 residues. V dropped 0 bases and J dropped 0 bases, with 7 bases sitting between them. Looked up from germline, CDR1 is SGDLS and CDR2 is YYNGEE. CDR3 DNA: TGTGCCAGCAGCGTAGGCACCAACTCTGGGGCCAACGTCCTGACTTTC. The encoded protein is CASSVGTNSGANVLTF.

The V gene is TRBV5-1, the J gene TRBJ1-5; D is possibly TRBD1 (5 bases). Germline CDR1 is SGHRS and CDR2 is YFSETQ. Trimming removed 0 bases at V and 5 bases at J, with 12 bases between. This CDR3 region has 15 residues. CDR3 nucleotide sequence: TGCGCCAGCAGCTTGGGGGATGGGGCACATCAGCCCCAGCATTTT. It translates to CASSLGDGAHQPQHF.

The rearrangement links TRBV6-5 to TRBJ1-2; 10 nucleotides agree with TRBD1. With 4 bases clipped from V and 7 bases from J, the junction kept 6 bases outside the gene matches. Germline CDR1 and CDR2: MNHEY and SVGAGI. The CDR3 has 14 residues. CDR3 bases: TGTGCCAGCAGTTCCGGACAGGGGGAGAGTGGCTACACCTTC. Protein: CASSSGQGESGYTF.

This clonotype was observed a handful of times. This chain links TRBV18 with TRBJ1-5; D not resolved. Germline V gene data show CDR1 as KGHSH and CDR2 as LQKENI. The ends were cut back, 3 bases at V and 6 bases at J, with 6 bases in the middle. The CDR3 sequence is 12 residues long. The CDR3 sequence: CASSPTSQPQHF. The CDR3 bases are TGTGCCAGCTCACCTACAAGTCAGCCCCAGCATTTT.

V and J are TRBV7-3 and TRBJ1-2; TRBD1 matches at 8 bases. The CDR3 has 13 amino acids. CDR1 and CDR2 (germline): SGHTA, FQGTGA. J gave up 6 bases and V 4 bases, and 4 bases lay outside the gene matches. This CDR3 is CASSSQGADGYTF. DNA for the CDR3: TGTGCCAGCAGCTCCCAGGGGGCGGATGGCTACACCTTC.

The CDR3, as DNA: TGTGCCGTCCTTGGGGGGACATGGACCGGGGAGCTGTTTTTT. As protein: CAVLGGTWTGELFF. The V gene is TRBV12-3 or TRBV12-4, the J gene TRBJ2-2; D may match TRBD1 or TRBD2 (6 bases each). The V and J ends lost 11 bases and 5 bases respectively, with 18 bases between them. CDR3 length equals 14 residues.

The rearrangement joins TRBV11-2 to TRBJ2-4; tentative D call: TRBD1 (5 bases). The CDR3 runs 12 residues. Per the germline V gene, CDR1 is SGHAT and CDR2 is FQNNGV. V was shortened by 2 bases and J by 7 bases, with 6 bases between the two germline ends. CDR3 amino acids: CASSLQGNIQYF. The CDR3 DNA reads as TGTGCCAGCAGCTTACAGGGCAACATTCAGTACTTC.

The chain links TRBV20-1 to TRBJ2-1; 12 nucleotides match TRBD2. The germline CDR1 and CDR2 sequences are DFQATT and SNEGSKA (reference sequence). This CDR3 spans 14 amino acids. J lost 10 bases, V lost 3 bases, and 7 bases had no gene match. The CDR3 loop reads CSARRTSGETEQFF. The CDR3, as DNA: TGCAGTGCTAGGCGGACTAGCGGGGAGACAGAGCAGTTCTTC.

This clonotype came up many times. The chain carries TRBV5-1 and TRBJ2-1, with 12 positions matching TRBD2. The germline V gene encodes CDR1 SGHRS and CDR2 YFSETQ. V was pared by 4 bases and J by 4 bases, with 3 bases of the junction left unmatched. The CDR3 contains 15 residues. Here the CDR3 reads CASSELAGGYNEQFF. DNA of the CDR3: TGCGCCAGCAGCGAGCTAGCGGGGGGGTACAATGAGCAGTTCTTC. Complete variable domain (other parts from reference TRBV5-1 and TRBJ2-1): KAGVTQTPRYLIKTRGQQVTLSCSPISGHRSVSWYQQTPGQGLQFLFEYFSETQRNKGNFPGRFSGRQFSNSRSEMNVSTLELGDSALYLCASSELAGGYNEQFFGPGTRLTVL.

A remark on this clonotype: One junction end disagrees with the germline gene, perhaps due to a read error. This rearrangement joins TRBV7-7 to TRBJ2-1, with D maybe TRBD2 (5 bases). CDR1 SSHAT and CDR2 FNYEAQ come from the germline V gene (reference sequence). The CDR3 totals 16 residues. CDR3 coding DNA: TGTGCTAGCAGCTTAGAGGGTGGAAGCTCCTACAATGAGCAGTTCTTC. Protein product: CASSLEGGSSYNEQFF.

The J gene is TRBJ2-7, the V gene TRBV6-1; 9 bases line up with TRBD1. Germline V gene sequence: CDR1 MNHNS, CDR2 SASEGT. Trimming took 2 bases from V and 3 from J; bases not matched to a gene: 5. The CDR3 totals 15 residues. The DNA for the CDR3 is TGTGCCAGCAGTGAATATGGGACAGGGAGCTACGAGCAGTACGTC. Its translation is CASSEYGTGSYEQYV.

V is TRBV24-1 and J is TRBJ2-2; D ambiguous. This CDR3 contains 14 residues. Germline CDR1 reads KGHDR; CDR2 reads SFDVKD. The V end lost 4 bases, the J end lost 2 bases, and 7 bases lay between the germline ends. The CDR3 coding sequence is TGTGCCACCAGTGACTCGGATAACACCGGGGAGCTGTTTTTT. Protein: CATSDSDNTGELFF.

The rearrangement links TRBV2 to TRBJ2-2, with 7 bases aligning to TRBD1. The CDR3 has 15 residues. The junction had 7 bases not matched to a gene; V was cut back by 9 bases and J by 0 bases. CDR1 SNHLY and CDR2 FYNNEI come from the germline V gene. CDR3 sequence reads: CASTGTAANTGELFF. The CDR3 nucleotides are TGTGCCAGTACCGGGACAGCCGCGAACACCGGGGAGCTGTTTTTT.

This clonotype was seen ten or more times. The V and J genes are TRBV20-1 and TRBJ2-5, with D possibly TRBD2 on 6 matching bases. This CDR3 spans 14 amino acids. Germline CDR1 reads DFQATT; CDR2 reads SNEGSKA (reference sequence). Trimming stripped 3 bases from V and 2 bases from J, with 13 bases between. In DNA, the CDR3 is TGCAGTGCTAGGGGGGGTGCCTTACAAGAGACCCAGTACTTC. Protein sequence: CSARGGALQETQYF.

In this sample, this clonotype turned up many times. The CDR3 protein is CASSQVAGVSYEQYF. DNA of the CDR3: TGTGCCAGCAGCCAAGTTGCGGGGGTCTCCTACGAGCAGTACTTC. The chain carries TRBV4-2 and TRBJ2-7, with 7 bases matching TRBD2. This CDR3 spans 15 amino acids. With 1 base clipped from V and 0 bases from J, the junction kept 3 bases outside the gene matches. In germline, CDR1 is LGHNA, CDR2 YNFKEQ.

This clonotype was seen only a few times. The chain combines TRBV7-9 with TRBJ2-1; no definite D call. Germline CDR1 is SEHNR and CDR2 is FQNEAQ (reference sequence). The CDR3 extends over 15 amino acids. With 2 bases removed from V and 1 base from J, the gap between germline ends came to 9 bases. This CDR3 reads CASSLRHLSYNEQFF. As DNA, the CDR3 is TGTGCCAGCAGCTTACGACATCTTTCCTACAATGAGCAGTTCTTC.

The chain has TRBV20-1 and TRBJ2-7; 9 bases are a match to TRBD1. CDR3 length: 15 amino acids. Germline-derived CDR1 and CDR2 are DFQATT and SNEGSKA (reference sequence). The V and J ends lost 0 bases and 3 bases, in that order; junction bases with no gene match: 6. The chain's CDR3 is CSAREPGTGYYEQYV. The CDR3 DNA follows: TGCAGTGCTAGAGAGCCAGGGACAGGGTACTACGAGCAGTACGTC.

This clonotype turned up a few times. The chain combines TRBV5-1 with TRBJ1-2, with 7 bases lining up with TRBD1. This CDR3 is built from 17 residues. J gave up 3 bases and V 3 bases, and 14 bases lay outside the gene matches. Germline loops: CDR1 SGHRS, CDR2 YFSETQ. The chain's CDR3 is CASSSAQNWTGHYGYTF. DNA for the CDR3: TGCGCCAGCAGCTCGGCCCAGAATTGGACAGGCCACTATGGCTACACCTTC.

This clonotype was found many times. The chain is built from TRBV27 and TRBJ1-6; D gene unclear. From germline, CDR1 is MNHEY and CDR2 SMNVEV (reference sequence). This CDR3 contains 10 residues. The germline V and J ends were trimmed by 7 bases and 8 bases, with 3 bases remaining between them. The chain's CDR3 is CASTDSPLHF. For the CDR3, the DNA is TGTGCCAGCACGGATTCACCCCTCCACTTT.

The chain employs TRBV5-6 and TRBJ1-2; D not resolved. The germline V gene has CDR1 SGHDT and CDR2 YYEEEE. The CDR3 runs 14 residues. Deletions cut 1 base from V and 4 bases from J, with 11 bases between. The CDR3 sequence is CASSLLSGSYGYTF. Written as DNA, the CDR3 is TGTGCCAGCAGCTTGCTTTCGGGCAGCTATGGCTACACCTTC.